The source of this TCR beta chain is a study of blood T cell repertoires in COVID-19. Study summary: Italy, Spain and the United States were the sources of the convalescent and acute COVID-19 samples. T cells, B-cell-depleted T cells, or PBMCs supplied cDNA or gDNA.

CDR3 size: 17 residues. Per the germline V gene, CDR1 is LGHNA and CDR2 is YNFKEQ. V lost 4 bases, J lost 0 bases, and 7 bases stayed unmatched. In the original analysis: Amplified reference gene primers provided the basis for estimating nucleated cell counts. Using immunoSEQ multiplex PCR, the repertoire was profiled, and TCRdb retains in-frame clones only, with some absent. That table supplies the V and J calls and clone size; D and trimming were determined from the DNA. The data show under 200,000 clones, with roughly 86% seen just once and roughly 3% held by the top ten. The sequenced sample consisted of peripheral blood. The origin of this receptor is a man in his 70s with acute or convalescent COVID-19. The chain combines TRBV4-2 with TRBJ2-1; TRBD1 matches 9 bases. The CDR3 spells CASSPGQGRSSYNEQFF. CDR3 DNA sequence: TGTGCCAGCAGCCCGGGACAGGGCAGAAGCTCCTACAATGAGCAGTTCTTC.